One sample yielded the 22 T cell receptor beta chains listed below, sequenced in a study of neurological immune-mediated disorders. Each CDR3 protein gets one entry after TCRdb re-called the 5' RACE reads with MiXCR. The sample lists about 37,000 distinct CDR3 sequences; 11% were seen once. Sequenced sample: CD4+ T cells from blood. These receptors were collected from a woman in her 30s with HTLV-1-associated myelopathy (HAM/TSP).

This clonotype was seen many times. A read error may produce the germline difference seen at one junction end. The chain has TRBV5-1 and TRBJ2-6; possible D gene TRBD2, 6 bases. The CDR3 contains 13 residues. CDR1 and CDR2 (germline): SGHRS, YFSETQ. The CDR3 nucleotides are TGCGCCAGCAGCCCCGCCGGGGGCAACGTCCTGACTTTC. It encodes CASSPAGGNVLTF.

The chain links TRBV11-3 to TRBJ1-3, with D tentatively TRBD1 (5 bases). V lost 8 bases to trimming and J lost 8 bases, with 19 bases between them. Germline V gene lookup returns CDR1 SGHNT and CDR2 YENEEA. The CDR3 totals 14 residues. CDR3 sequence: CASAEGRESDTIYF. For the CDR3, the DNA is TGTGCCAGCGCCGAAGGCAGGGAGTCGGACACCATATATTTT.

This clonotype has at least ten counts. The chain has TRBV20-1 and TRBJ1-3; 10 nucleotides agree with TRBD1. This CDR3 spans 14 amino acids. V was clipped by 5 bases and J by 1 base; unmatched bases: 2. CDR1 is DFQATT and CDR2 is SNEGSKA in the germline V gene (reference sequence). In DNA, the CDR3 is TGCAGTGCTCGGACAGGGGGATCTGGAAACACCATATATTTT. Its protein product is CSARTGGSGNTIYF.

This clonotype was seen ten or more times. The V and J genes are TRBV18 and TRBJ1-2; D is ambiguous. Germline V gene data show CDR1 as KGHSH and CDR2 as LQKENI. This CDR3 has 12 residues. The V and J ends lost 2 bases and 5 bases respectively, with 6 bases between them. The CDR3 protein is CASSPNSYGYTF. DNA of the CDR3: TGTGCCAGCTCACCAAACAGTTATGGCTACACCTTC.

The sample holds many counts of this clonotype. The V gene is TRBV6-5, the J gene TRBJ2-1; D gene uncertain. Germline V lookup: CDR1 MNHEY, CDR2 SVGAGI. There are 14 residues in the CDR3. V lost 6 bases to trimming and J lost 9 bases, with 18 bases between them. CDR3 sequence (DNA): TGTGCCAGCAGCACACGCTCGGGCGTCAGTGAGCAGTTCTTC. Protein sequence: CASSTRSGVSEQFF.

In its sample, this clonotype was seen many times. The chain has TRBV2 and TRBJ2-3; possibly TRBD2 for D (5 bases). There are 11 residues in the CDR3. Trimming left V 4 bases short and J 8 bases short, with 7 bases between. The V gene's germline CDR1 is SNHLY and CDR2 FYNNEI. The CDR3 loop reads CASSGAGTQYF. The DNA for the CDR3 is TGTGCCAGCAGTGGGGCGGGTACGCAGTATTTT.

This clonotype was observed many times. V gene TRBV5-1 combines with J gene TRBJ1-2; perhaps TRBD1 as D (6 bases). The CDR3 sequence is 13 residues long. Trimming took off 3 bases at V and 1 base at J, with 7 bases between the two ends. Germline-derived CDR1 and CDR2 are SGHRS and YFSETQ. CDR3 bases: TGCGCCAGCAGCTCGGACAGTAACTATGGCTACACCTTC. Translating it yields CASSSDSNYGYTF.

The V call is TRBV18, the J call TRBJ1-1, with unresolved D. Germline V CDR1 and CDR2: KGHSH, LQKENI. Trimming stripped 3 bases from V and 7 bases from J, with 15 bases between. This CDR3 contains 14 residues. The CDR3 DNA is TGTGCCAGCTCACCCGGGGTCGGAATGGTTGAAGCTTTCTTT. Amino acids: CASSPGVGMVEAFF.

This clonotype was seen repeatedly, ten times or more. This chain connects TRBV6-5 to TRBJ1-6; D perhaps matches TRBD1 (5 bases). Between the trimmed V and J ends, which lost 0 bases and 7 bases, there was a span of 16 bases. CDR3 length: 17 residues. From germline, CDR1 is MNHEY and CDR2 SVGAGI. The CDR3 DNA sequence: TGTGCCAGCAGTTACTCGATGGGCGGCAGGGAGAATTCACCCCTCCACTTT. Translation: CASSYSMGGRENSPLHF.

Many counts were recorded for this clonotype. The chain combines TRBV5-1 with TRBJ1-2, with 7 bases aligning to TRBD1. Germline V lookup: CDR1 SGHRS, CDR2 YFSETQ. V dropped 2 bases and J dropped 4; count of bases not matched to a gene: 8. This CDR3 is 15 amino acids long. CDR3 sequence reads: CASSLGGTAVYGYTF. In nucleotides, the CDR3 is TGCGCCAGCAGCTTAGGTGGGACAGCTGTCTATGGCTACACCTTC.

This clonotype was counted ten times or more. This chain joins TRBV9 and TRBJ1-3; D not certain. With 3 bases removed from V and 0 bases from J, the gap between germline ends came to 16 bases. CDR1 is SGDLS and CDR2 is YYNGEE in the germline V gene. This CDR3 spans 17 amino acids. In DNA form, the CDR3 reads TGTGCCAGCAGCGGAGGAGGAAGGTTCCTCTCTGGAAACACCATATATTTT. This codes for CASSGGGRFLSGNTIYF.

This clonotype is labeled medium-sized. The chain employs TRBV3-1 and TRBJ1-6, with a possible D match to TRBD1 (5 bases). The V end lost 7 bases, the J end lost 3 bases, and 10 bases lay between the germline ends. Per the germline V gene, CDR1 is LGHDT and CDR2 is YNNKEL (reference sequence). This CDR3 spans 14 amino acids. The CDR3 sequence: CASTRRGYNSPLHF. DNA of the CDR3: TGTGCCAGCACCCGAAGGGGCTATAATTCACCCCTCCACTTT.

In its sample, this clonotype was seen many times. The CDR3 protein is CASSTIPQGSGELFF. In DNA, the CDR3 is TGTGCCAGCAGTACGATCCCCCAGGGTTCCGGGGAGCTGTTTTTT. The V call is TRBV12-3 or TRBV12-4, the J call TRBJ2-2; TRBD1 is a possible D gene (5 bases). Trimming stripped 5 bases from V and 6 bases from J, with 16 bases between. This CDR3 has 15 amino acids.

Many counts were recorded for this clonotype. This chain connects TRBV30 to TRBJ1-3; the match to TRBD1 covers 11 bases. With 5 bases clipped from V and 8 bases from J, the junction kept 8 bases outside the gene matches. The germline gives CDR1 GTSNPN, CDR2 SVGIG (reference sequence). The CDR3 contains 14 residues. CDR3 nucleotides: TGTGCCTGGTCGGACAGGGGGCGAACGGACACCATATATTTT. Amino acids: CAWSDRGRTDTIYF.

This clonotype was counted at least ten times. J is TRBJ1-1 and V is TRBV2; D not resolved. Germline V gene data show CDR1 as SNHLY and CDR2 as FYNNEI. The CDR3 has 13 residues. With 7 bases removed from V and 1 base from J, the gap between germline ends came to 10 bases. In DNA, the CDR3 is TGTGCCAGCAACGGAGACGCGAACACTGAAGCTTTCTTT. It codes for CASNGDANTEAFF.

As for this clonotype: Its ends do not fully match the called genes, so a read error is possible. The CDR3 protein is CASSLERRVHEACF. CDR3 DNA sequence: TGTGCCAGCAGCTTGGAGCGCAGGGTTCATGAAGCTTGCTTT. The rearrangement links TRBV5-6 to TRBJ1-1; D possibly corresponds to TRBD1 (5 bases). The CDR3 contains 14 residues. Germline V CDR1 and CDR2: SGHDT, YYEEEE.

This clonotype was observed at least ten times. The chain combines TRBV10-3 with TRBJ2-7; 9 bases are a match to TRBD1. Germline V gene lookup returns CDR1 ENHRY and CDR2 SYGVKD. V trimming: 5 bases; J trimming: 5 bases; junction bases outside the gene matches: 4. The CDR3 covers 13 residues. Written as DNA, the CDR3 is TGTGCCATCAGTTCGACAGGGGGGAACGAGCAGTACTTC. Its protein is CAISSTGGNEQYF.

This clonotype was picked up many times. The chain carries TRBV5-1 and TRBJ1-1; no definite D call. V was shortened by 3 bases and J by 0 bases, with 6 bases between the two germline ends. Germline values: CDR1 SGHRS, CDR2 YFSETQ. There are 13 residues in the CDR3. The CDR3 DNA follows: TGCGCCAGCAGCTACCAGTTGAACACTGAAGCTTTCTTT. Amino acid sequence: CASSYQLNTEAFF.

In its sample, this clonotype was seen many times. CDR3 sequence: CASSPRVVSYNEQFF. In DNA form, the CDR3 reads TGTGCCAGCAGCCCGCGAGTCGTTTCTTACAATGAGCAGTTCTTC. The rearrangement uses TRBV7-9 and TRBJ2-1; no definite D call. CDR1 and CDR2 from the germline V gene are SEHNR and FQNEAQ (reference sequence). Trimming removed 5 bases from V and 4 bases from J, with 15 bases in between. The CDR3 has 15 residues.

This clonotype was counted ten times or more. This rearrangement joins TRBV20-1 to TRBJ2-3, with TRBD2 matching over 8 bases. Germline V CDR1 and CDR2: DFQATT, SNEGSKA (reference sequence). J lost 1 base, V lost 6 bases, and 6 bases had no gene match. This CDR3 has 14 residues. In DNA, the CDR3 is TGCAGTGCCCGGTACGGGGGGGGCACAGATACGCAGTATTTT. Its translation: CSARYGGGTDTQYF.

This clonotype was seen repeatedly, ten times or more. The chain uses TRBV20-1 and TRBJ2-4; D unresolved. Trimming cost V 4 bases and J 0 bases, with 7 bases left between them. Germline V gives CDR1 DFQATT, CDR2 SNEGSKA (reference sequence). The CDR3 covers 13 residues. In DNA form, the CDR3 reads TGCAGTGCTATCAAAGTAGCCAAAAACATTCAGTACTTC. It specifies CSAIKVAKNIQYF.

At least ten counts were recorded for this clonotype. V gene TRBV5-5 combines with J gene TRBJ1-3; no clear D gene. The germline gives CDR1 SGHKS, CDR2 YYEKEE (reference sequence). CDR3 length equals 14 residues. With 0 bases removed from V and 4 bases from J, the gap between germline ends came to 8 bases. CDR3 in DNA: TGTGCCAGCAGCTTGGTCTCGCCCGGAAACACCATATATTTT. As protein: CASSLVSPGNTIYF.